The entry that follows covers one TCR beta chain sequence. The data stem from a study of blood T cell repertoires in COVID-19. Using immunoSEQ multiplex PCR, the repertoire was profiled, and TCRdb retains in-frame clones only, with some absent. Counted here are roughly 62,000 clones, around 85% occurring once; the ten biggest clones make up approximately 20%. The V gene's germline CDR1 is SEHNR and CDR2 FQNEAQ (reference sequence). V gave up 5 bases and J gave up 5 bases; unmatched junction bases: 7. This CDR3 region has 14 residues. The specimen sequenced was peripheral blood. The sequence was collected from a woman of 80 years or more with active or convalescent COVID-19. This rearrangement joins TRBV7-9 to TRBJ1-2; 8 positions agree with TRBD1. The CDR3 DNA follows: TGTGCCAGCAGCGAAAACAGGGGGGAATATGGCTACACCTTC. Its translation is CASSENRGEYGYTF.